This record covers a single TCR beta chain. The antigen remains undetermined. Sequencing used immunoSEQ v3. Each library reached 1.9 million or so read pairs, or roughly 4.5-6.5 million at deep level. TCRdb's table, derived via immunoSEQ multiplex PCR, lists solely in-frame clones and lacks some. In the table there are more than 20,000 clones, about 78% of which are singletons. The sample comes from a study of TIL therapy for anti-PD-1-resistant metastatic lung cancer. Across the study: Tumors were harvested before any PD-1/PD-L1 blockade. Study outcomes and limitations: Treatment-naive, never-smoker and oncogene-addicted patients were overrepresented in this highly selected cohort.

Time point in this sample: pre-treatment sample, taken before nivolumab and TIL therapy. V was pared by 5 bases and J by 0 bases, with 14 bases between. The CDR3 covers 16 residues. CDR1 and CDR2 from the germline V gene are MDHEN and SYDVKM. The sequence derives from a person aged 25 to 85 with non-small cell lung cancer. Sequenced material: blood, taken at baseline. The V call is TRBV28, the J call TRBJ1-3, with a weak D call TRBD1 (6 bases). CDR3 amino acids: CASSPIRGYSGNTIYF. The CDR3 DNA follows: TGTGCCAGCAGTCCCATCAGGGGATACTCTGGAAACACCATATATTTT. Using reference TRBV28 and TRBJ1-3 for the parts outside the CDR3, the full variable domain is DVKVTQSSRYLVKRTGEKVFLECVQDMDHENMFWYRQDPGLGLRLIYFSYDVKMKEKGDIPEGYSVSREKKERFSLILESASTNQTSMYLCASSPIRGYSGNTIYFGEGSWLTVV.